The source of this T cell receptor beta chain is a study of cytomegalovirus exposure and HLA in healthy donors. Points from the study as a whole: Fewer than 20,000 TCR beta sequences were associated with HLA alleles at 0.05 false discovery rate in a later analysis. DRB1 had the most TCR associations and HLA-C the fewest, a later analysis found, with rates varying by HLA locus.

Primers for the PCR totalled 60 Vbeta and 13 Jbeta. As originally analysed: Approximately 11 million of about 88 million unique TCR beta chains were shared, per a later count. Clones were sequenced by immunoSEQ multiplex PCR, and TCRdb holds only the in-frame ones, with some missing. Clone size and V and J calls were adopted from that table, with D and trimming inferred from the DNA. The table lists about 120,000 clones, roughly 80% of them singletons. Per the germline V gene, CDR1 is SNHLY and CDR2 is FYNNEI. The CDR3 spans 16 residues. J lost 1 base, V lost 2 bases, and 8 bases had no gene match. With respect to this clone: What it binds is unknown.

The clonotype was recovered from a man aged 18 to 29 in good health and CMV-seropositive. This rearrangement joins TRBV2 to TRBJ2-7; TRBD2 agrees at 7 bases. Sequencing used PBMCs. CDR3 loop: CASSERGAGSSYEQYF. Here the CDR3 DNA reads TGTGCCAGCAGTGAACGGGGAGCGGGGTCTTCCTACGAGCAGTACTTC.